This T cell receptor (beta chain) was sequenced during a study of T cell repertoires in cytomegalovirus infection. This CDR3 is 11 amino acids long. The germline gives CDR1 SGHTA, CDR2 FQGNSA. Between the trimmed V and J ends, which lost 5 bases and 14 bases, there was a span of 12 bases. A remark on this clonotype: As yet, its antigen is unknown.

TCRdb fed the reads into MiXCR, producing one record per CDR3 protein. The sample records about 51,000 distinct CDR3 sequences, about 18% being singletons. The receptor's source is a human donor in good health (CMV status not recorded). Some clones in this sample may be carry-over from other donors' samples. This specimen was CD8+ T cells from cultured PBMCs, taken from culture after CMV antigen stimulation. The chain joins TRBV7-2 to TRBJ1-4; D gene ambiguous. The CDR3 protein is CASSGQNRLFF. CDR3 sequence (DNA): TGTGCCAGCAGCGGCCAGAATAGGCTGTTTTTT. Based on the CDR3 plus reference TRBV7-2 and TRBJ1-4, the full variable domain is GAGVSQSPSNKVTEKGKDVELRCDPISGHTALYWYRQSLGQGLEFLIYFQGNSAPDKSGLPSDRFSAERTGGSVSTLTIQRTQQEDSAVYLCASSGQNRLFFGSGTQLSVL.